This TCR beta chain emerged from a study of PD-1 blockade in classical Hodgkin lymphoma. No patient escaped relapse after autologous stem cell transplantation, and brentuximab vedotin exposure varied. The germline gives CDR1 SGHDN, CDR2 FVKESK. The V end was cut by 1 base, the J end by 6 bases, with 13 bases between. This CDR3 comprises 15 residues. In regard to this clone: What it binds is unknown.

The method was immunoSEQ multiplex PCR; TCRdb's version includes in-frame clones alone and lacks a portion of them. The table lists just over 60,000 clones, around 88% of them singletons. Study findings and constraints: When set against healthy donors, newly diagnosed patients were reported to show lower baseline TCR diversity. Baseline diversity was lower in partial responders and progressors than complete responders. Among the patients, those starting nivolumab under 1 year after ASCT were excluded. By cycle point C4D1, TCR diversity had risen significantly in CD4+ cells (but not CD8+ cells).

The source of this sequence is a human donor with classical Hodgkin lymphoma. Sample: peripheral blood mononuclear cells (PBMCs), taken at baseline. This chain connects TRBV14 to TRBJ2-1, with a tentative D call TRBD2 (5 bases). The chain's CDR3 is CASSQGAASLNEQFF. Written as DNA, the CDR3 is TGTGCCAGCAGCCAAGGGGCTGCTAGCCTCAATGAGCAGTTCTTC.